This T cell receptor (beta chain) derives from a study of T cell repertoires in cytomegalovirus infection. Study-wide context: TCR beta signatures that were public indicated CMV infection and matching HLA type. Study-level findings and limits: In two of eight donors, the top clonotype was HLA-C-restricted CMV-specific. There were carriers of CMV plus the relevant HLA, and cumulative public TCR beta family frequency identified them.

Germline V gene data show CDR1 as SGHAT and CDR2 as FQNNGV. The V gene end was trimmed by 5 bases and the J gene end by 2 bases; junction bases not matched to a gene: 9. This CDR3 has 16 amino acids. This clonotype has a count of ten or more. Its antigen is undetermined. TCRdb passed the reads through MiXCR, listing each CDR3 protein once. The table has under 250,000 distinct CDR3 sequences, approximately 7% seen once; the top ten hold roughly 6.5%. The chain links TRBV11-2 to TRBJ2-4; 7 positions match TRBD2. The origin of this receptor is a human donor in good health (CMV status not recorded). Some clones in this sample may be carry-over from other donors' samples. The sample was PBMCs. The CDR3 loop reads CASSPNRGETKNIQYF. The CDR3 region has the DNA TGTGCCAGCAGCCCCAACCGGGGGGAAACCAAAAACATTCAGTACTTC.